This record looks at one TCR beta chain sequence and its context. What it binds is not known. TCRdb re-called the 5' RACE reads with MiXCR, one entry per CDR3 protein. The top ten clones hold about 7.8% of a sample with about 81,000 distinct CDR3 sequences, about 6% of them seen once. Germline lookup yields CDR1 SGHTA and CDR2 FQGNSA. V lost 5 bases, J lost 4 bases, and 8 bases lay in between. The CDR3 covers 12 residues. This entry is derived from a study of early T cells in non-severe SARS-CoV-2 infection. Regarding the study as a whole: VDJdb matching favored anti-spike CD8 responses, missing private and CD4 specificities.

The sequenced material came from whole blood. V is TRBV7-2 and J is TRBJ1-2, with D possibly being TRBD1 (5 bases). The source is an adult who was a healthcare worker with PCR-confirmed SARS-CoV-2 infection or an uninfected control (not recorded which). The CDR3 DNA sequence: TGTGCCAGCAGCCGTCAGGGCTATGGCTACACCTTC. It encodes CASSRQGYGYTF. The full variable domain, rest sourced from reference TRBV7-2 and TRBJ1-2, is GAGVSQSPSNKVTEKGKDVELRCDPISGHTALYWYRQSLGQGLEFLIYFQGNSAPDKSGLPSDRFSAERTGGSVSTLTIQRTQQEDSAVYLCASSRQGYGYTFGSGTRLTVV.